The present T cell receptor (beta chain) was sequenced within a study of technical replicates of blood from a few donors. The ends lost 5 bases at V and 5 bases at J; junction bases unmatched: 7. The CDR3 consists of 15 residues. Germline values: CDR1 MDHEN, CDR2 SYDVKM. Sequencing used immunoSEQ multiplex PCR; TCRdb keeps in-frame clones, though not all of them. The sample contains about 81,000 clones, 85% to 95% of which appear only once. Specimen: T cells isolated from PBMCs. The genes are TRBV28 and TRBJ2-5; 11 bases map to TRBD2. This receptor was obtained from a human donor in good health. The CDR3 spells CASSRTSGGWETQYF. Here the CDR3 DNA reads TGTGCCAGCAGTAGAACTAGCGGGGGTTGGGAGACCCAGTACTTC.